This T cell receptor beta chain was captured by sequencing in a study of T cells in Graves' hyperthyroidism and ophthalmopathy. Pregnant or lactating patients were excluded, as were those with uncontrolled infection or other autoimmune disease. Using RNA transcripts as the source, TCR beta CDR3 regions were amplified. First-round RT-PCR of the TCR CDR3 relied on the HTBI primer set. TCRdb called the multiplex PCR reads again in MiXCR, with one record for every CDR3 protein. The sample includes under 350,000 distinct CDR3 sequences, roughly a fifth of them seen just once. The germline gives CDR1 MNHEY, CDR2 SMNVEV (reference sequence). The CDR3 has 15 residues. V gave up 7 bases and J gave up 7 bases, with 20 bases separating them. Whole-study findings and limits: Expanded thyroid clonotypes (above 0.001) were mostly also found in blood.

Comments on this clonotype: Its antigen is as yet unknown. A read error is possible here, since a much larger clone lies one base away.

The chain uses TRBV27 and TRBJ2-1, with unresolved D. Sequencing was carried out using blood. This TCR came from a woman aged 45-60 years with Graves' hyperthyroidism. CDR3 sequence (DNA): TGTGCCAGCAACAGACCGAAAGCAGGTAGTAATGAGCAGTTCTTC. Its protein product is CASNRPKAGSNEQFF.